Listed below are T cell receptor beta chains from one sample, sequenced in a study of T cell responses to AZD1222 COVID-19 vaccine. This table comes from immunoSEQ multiplex PCR, and its TCRdb copy is limited to in-frame clones, with some not included. The profile covers about 120,000 clones, with 91% appearing a single time and roughly 4.5% taken by the ten largest. The sequencing here drew on peripheral blood, taken on day 0 of AZD1222 vaccination. Source of these receptors: an adult in good health. Each CDR3 is given with its conserved first and last residue. The order of the fields is J gene, D gene, V gene, clone size, CDR3 protein, CDR3 DNA. A D gene is named only where the DNA matches it firmly. Size is stated for part of the rows, as once, few or many counts, or as a class when the clone is expanded.

J: TRBJ2-7
D: NA
V: TRBV5-6
size: once
CDR3: CASSLSGAVTYEQYF
DNA: TGTGCCAGCAGCTTGTCAGGGGCAGTAACCTACGAGCAGTACTTC

J: TRBJ1-1
D: TRBD1
V: TRBV7-8
size: NA
CDR3: CASRKTGTGLEAFF
DNA: TGTGCCAGCAGGAAAACCGGGACAGGCCTTGAAGCTTTCTTT

J: TRBJ2-2
D: NA
V: TRBV6-4
size: NA
CDR3: CASRVRTNTGELFF
DNA: TGTGCCAGCCGGGTACGGACGAACACCGGGGAGCTGTTTTTT

J: TRBJ2-5
D: NA
V: TRBV5-8
size: NA
CDR3: CASSLGYRGQETQYF
DNA: TGTGCCAGCAGCTTGGGGTATCGGGGGCAAGAGACCCAGTACTTC

J: TRBJ2-7
D: NA
V: TRBV30
size: NA
CDR3: CAWGAVGQYF
DNA: TGTGCCTGGGGGGCAGTGGGGCAGTACTTC

J: TRBJ2-7
D: TRBD1
V: TRBV6-6
size: NA
CDR3: CASTIAGQGTYEQYF
DNA: TGTGCCAGCACCATAGCGGGACAGGGGACCTACGAGCAGTACTTC

J: TRBJ1-1
D: TRBD1
V: TRBV19
size: NA
CDR3: CASSSFRGLHTEAFF
DNA: TGTGCCAGTAGTAGTTTCAGGGGGCTTCACACTGAAGCTTTCTTT

J: TRBJ1-3
D: NA
V: TRBV27
size: NA
CDR3: CASSLSSSGNTIYF
DNA: TGTGCCAGCAGTTTATCGAGCTCTGGAAACACCATATATTTT

J: TRBJ2-5
D: NA
V: TRBV24-1
size: NA
CDR3: CATSDPGGLGETQYF
DNA: TGTGCCACCAGTGATCCGGGCGGACTCGGGGAGACCCAGTACTTC

J: TRBJ2-5
D: NA
V: TRBV7-8
size: NA
CDR3: CASSRESLGLAETQYF
DNA: TGTGCCAGCAGTCGAGAGTCGCTGGGACTGGCTGAGACCCAGTACTTC

J: TRBJ1-2
D: TRBD1
V: TRBV18
size: NA
CDR3: CASSPATGDYGYTF
DNA: TGTGCCAGCTCACCAGCGACAGGGGACTATGGCTACACCTTC